This T cell receptor (beta chain) was identified in a study of T cells in Graves' hyperthyroidism and ophthalmopathy. General study findings and limits: Within blood appeared most thyroid clonotypes that had expanded above 0.001.

The CDR3 has 11 residues. Trimming took 2 bases from V and 2 from J, leaving 1 base between them. Per the germline V gene, CDR1 is SGHDT and CDR2 is YYEEEE. Diagnosis rested on symptoms, serum thyroxine and TRAb, thyroid ultrasound, and orbital computed tomography. Using less than 12 ml of fresh peripheral blood, PBMCs were prepared. Researchers took RNA transcripts and amplified the TCR beta CDR3 regions from them. The HTBI primer set drove a first-round RT-PCR of the TCR CDR3. TCRdb analysed the multiplex PCR reads with MiXCR anew, one entry per CDR3 protein. The sample contains roughly 250,000 distinct CDR3 sequences, roughly 15% of which appear only once. This clonotype was detected ten times or more. What it binds is unknown.

Sequencing was done on a sample of blood. This sequence originates from a woman aged 18-29 years with Graves' ophthalmopathy. This chain connects TRBV5-6 to TRBJ1-1; D ambiguous. The CDR3 DNA reads as TGTGCCAGCAGCTTTAACACTGAAGCTTTCTTT. It yields the protein CASSFNTEAFF. The variable domain in full, with the rest retrieved from reference TRBV5-6 and TRBJ1-1, is DAGVTQSPTHLIKTRGQQVTLRCSPKSGHDTVSWYQQALGQGPQFIFQYYEEEERQRGNFPDRFSGHQFPNYSSELNVNALLLGDSALYLCASSFNTEAFFGQGTRLTVV.